What follows are 5 T cell receptor beta chains derived from one specimen sequenced in a study of cytomegalovirus exposure and HLA in healthy donors. The PCR had 60 Vbeta and 13 Jbeta primers. Here immunoSEQ multiplex PCR was the method, and the copy in TCRdb shows in-frame clones only, minus some. This table holds about 160,000 clones, 70% to 80% found once. Sequencing was done on a sample of PBMCs. Every receptor here comes from a man in his forties in good health and CMV-seronegative.

The chain couples TRBV29-1 to TRBJ1-1; D is unclear. The germline V gene has CDR1 SQVTM and CDR2 ANQGSEA. The CDR3 loop spans 13 amino acids. V lost 4 bases and J 4 bases, leaving 13 bases between the germline ends. DNA of the CDR3: TGCAGCGTTGCTCGCCAGGCGGGCACTGAAGCTTTCTTT. Amino acid sequence: CSVARQAGTEAFF.

Concerning this clone itself: At one boundary the junction diverges from the germline segment, which might be a read error. V usage is TRBV30 and J usage is TRBJ2-4, with a tentative D call TRBD2 (7 bases). CDR3 length equals 13 residues. In germline, CDR1 is GTSNPN, CDR2 SVGIG (reference sequence). CDR3 residues: CAWMAGAKNSQYF. The CDR3 DNA sequence: TGTGCCTGGATGGCGGGGGCCAAAAACAGTCAGTACTTC. Combining the CDR3 with reference TRBV30 and TRBJ2-4 gives the whole variable domain SQTIHQWPATLVQPVGSPLSLECTVEGTSNPNLYWYRQAAGRGLQLLFYSVGIGQISSEVPQNLSASRPQDRQFILSSKKLLLSDSGFYLCAWMAGAKNSQYFGAGTRLSVL.

The V call is TRBV28, the J call TRBJ2-3, with D possibly matching TRBD2 (5 bases). Germline loops: CDR1 MDHEN, CDR2 SYDVKM. Trimming removed 7 bases at V and 0 bases at J, with 17 bases between. The CDR3 runs 16 residues. The CDR3 reads CASTSRRTRSTDTQYF. The DNA of the CDR3 is TGTGCCAGCACCTCCCGGAGGACGCGTAGCACAGATACGCAGTATTTT.

The V call is TRBV18, the J call TRBJ2-5; 10 bases align to TRBD1. The CDR3 has 16 amino acids. The germline V gene encodes CDR1 KGHSH and CDR2 LQKENI. V shed 4 bases, J shed 1 base, and the junction held 6 bases outside the gene matches. This CDR3 is CASSRPGTGVQETQYF. Written as DNA, the CDR3 is TGTGCCAGCTCACGTCCAGGGACAGGGGTCCAAGAGACCCAGTACTTC.

This rearrangement joins TRBV25-1 to TRBJ2-7, with 7 bases that match TRBD2. The CDR3 is made up of 14 amino acids. CDR1 MGHDK and CDR2 SYGVNS come from the germline V gene. With 3 bases clipped from V and 4 bases from J, the junction kept 6 bases outside the gene matches. The CDR3 bases are TGTGCCAGCAGTGATGGCGGGGGTATGTACGAGCAGTACTTC. It specifies CASSDGGGMYEQYF.